The rows below give T cell receptor beta chains drawn from one sample of a study of OX40 agonist ivuxolimab in advanced cancers. Repertoires were generated with immunoSEQ multiplex PCR, while TCRdb's copy carries only in-frame clones and drops some. The table lists tens of thousands of clones, 70% to 90% of them singletons. The sample here was CD4+ or CD8+ T cells sorted from blood, taken in a trial of the OX40 agonist ivuxolimab. The receptors were gathered from an adult with an advanced solid tumor such as melanoma, head and neck, liver or kidney cancer. Each CDR3 is given with its conserved first and last residue. The D gene is left open where the match is weak. Size is omitted from some rows. Given values are once, few, many or a class for expanded clones.

v_gene: TRBV7-7; d_gene: .; j_gene: TRBJ2-2; abundance: .; CDR3nt: TGTGCCAGCAGCTTAGAAGGGGTTGCCGGGGAGCTGTTTTTT; CDR3aa: CASSLEGVAGELFF
v_gene: TRBV28; d_gene: .; j_gene: TRBJ1-6; abundance: .; CDR3nt: TGTGCCAGCAGTTTACGCTTAACAGGCTCCTATAATTCACCCCTCCACTTT; CDR3aa: CASSLRLTGSYNSPLHF
v_gene: TRBV11-2; d_gene: .; j_gene: TRBJ1-1; abundance: .; CDR3nt: TGTGCCAGCAGCTCACCTCCTGTTGACACTGAAGCTTTCTTT; CDR3aa: CASSSPPVDTEAFF
v_gene: TRBV2; d_gene: TRBD1; j_gene: TRBJ1-5; abundance: few; CDR3nt: TGTGCCAGCAGGGGGGACAGCGATCAGCCCCAGCATTTT; CDR3aa: CASRGDSDQPQHF
v_gene: TRBV7-8; d_gene: .; j_gene: TRBJ1-2; abundance: once; CDR3nt: TGTGCCAGCAGCTTTGATCAATTGGGGGGGAGAGGCTACACCTTC; CDR3aa: CASSFDQLGGRGYTF
v_gene: TRBV11-2; d_gene: .; j_gene: TRBJ2-5; abundance: .; CDR3nt: TGTGCCAGCAGCTTAGGACTATTCGTCAGGTTTTCTGTTGAGACCCAGTACTTC; CDR3aa: CASSLGLFVRFSVETQYF
v_gene: TRBV6-6; d_gene: TRBD1; j_gene: TRBJ1-1; abundance: .; CDR3nt: TGTGCCAGCAGCCCCAGGGGGATTACTGAAGCTTTCTTT; CDR3aa: CASSPRGITEAFF
v_gene: TRBV10-3; d_gene: .; j_gene: TRBJ2-7; abundance: once; CDR3nt: TGTGCCATCAGTGAGTTCAGGGACGAGCAGTACTTC; CDR3aa: CAISEFRDEQYF
v_gene: TRBV6-6; d_gene: TRBD2; j_gene: TRBJ2-2; abundance: .; CDR3nt: TGTGCCAGCAGTTTCCAGACTAGCCAGGCCGGGGAGCTGTTTTTT; CDR3aa: CASSFQTSQAGELFF
v_gene: TRBV7-9; d_gene: .; j_gene: TRBJ2-7; abundance: .; CDR3nt: TGTGCCAGCAGCTCTTCTCCAGGCCATACCTCCTACGAGCAGTACTTC; CDR3aa: CASSSSPGHTSYEQYF
v_gene: TRBV30; d_gene: .; j_gene: TRBJ1-5; abundance: .; CDR3nt: TGTGCCTGGAGTTCGGGGAATCAGCCCCAGCATTTT; CDR3aa: CAWSSGNQPQHF
v_gene: TRBV5-1; d_gene: TRBD1; j_gene: TRBJ2-7; abundance: .; CDR3nt: TGCGCCAGCCACCGGGACAGGATCTCCTACGAGCAGTACTTC; CDR3aa: CASHRDRISYEQYF
v_gene: TRBV9; d_gene: TRBD1; j_gene: TRBJ1-1; abundance: .; CDR3nt: TGTGCCAGCAGCCCCCGGGCAGGGGGCGCCTCGGTCACTGAAGCTTTCTTT; CDR3aa: CASSPRAGGASVTEAFF
v_gene: TRBV14; d_gene: .; j_gene: TRBJ2-1; abundance: .; CDR3nt: TGTGCCAGCAGCCTTCTCAGAGGCTCCTACAATGAGCAGTTCTTC; CDR3aa: CASSLLRGSYNEQFF
v_gene: TRBV6-6; d_gene: .; j_gene: TRBJ1-5; abundance: .; CDR3nt: TGTGCCAGCAGTTACGTGGATAGCAATCAGCCCCAGCATTTT; CDR3aa: CASSYVDSNQPQHF
v_gene: TRBV14; d_gene: TRBD1; j_gene: TRBJ1-1; abundance: medium-sized; CDR3nt: TGTGCCAGCAGCCTACAGACAGGGTCCATCACTGAAGCTTTCTTT; CDR3aa: CASSLQTGSITEAFF
v_gene: TRBV19; d_gene: TRBD1; j_gene: TRBJ1-2; abundance: .; CDR3nt: TGTGCCAGTGGCGGGACAGGGAAAGTCTACACCTTC; CDR3aa: CASGGTGKVYTF
v_gene: TRBV2; d_gene: TRBD2; j_gene: TRBJ2-5; abundance: .; CDR3nt: TGTGCCAGCAGTGAAATGCGGGGGGGCGGGGAGACCCAGTACTTC; CDR3aa: CASSEMRGGGETQYF
v_gene: TRBV2; d_gene: .; j_gene: TRBJ1-2; abundance: few; CDR3nt: TGTGCCAGCAGTGGGCTCCCGGGGGGCTATGGCTACACCTTC; CDR3aa: CASSGLPGGYGYTF
v_gene: TRBV27; d_gene: .; j_gene: TRBJ1-6; abundance: .; CDR3nt: TGTGCCAGCGGGAATTGGGGCCGGAATAATTCACCCCTCCACTTT; CDR3aa: CASGNWGRNNSPLHF
v_gene: TRBV5-1; d_gene: .; j_gene: TRBJ2-2; abundance: .; CDR3nt: TGCGCCAGCAGCTCCCAGGTTGGGACCGGGGAGCTGTTTTTT; CDR3aa: CASSSQVGTGELFF
v_gene: TRBV5-1; d_gene: .; j_gene: TRBJ1-2; abundance: .; CDR3nt: TGCGCCAGCAGCTTGGGCGGGGGCGCTGGCTACACCTTC; CDR3aa: CASSLGGGAGYTF
v_gene: TRBV9; d_gene: TRBD2; j_gene: TRBJ2-3; abundance: .; CDR3nt: TGTGCCAGCAGCTTCAGACTAGCGGGGGGCACAGATACGCAGTATTTT; CDR3aa: CASSFRLAGGTDTQYF
v_gene: TRBV5-4; d_gene: TRBD1; j_gene: TRBJ1-2; abundance: .; CDR3nt: TGTGCCAGCAGCTTGCCGGCAGGGGGCGGCTACACCTTC; CDR3aa: CASSLPAGGGYTF
v_gene: TRBV10-3; d_gene: TRBD1; j_gene: TRBJ1-4; abundance: once; CDR3nt: TGTGCCATCAGCCTCGGACAGCCAGGACTACAGGGGGAAAAACTGTTTTTT; CDR3aa: CAISLGQPGLQGEKLFF
v_gene: TRBV14; d_gene: .; j_gene: TRBJ2-7; abundance: .; CDR3nt: TGTGCCAGCAGCCAGGAACTGGGTAGTTTGTACGAGCAGTACTTC; CDR3aa: CASSQELGSLYEQYF
v_gene: TRBV6-1; d_gene: .; j_gene: TRBJ2-5; abundance: once; CDR3nt: TGTGCCAGCAGTGATCTGTTCAGGGGAGAGACCCAGTACTTC; CDR3aa: CASSDLFRGETQYF
v_gene: TRBV6-5; d_gene: .; j_gene: TRBJ1-1; abundance: few; CDR3nt: TGTGCCAGCAGCTCCTCCCTTGGGGACACTGAAGCTTTCTTT; CDR3aa: CASSSSLGDTEAFF
v_gene: TRBV6-1; d_gene: .; j_gene: TRBJ1-2; abundance: .; CDR3nt: TGTGCCAGCAGTGAAGGGGGCAGGAGCTATGGCTACACCTTC; CDR3aa: CASSEGGRSYGYTF
v_gene: TRBV7-3; d_gene: TRBD2; j_gene: TRBJ2-5; abundance: .; CDR3nt: TGTGCCAGCAGCGCCTCCGTAGCGGGGGGTCGAGAGACCCAGTACTTC; CDR3aa: CASSASVAGGRETQYF
v_gene: TRBV6-9; d_gene: .; j_gene: TRBJ1-5; abundance: few; CDR3nt: TGTGCCAGATTAGAGACTCAGCCCCAGCATTTT; CDR3aa: CARLETQPQHF
v_gene: TRBV7-9; d_gene: .; j_gene: TRBJ1-4; abundance: .; CDR3nt: TGTGCCAGCAGCTCAGGGAATGATGAAAAACTGTTTTTT; CDR3aa: CASSSGNDEKLFF
v_gene: TRBV6-6; d_gene: .; j_gene: TRBJ2-2; abundance: .; CDR3nt: TGTGCTGTCGACAGCGAGAACACCGGGGAGCTGTTTTTT; CDR3aa: CAVDSENTGELFF
v_gene: TRBV11-2; d_gene: .; j_gene: TRBJ1-5; abundance: .; CDR3nt: TGTGCCAGCAGCTTAGATCGGGGCCCGCCCCAGCATTTT; CDR3aa: CASSLDRGPPQHF
v_gene: TRBV6-5; d_gene: .; j_gene: TRBJ1-1; abundance: .; CDR3nt: TGTGCCAGCAGTTACTGGGATATGAACACTGAAGCTTTCTTT; CDR3aa: CASSYWDMNTEAFF
v_gene: TRBV6-5; d_gene: .; j_gene: TRBJ1-6; abundance: few; CDR3nt: TGTGCCAGCAGCAACCGGGACAAGAATTCACCCCTCCACTTT; CDR3aa: CASSNRDKNSPLHF
v_gene: TRBV5-1; d_gene: .; j_gene: TRBJ1-1; abundance: .; CDR3nt: TGCGCCAGCAGCTTGCAGGAAACCTCTGAAGCTTTCTTT; CDR3aa: CASSLQETSEAFF
v_gene: TRBV5-6; d_gene: .; j_gene: TRBJ1-1; abundance: .; CDR3nt: TGTGCCAGCAGCCGTACCCGGGGGAACACTGAAGCTTTCTTT; CDR3aa: CASSRTRGNTEAFF
v_gene: TRBV18; d_gene: .; j_gene: TRBJ1-5; abundance: .; CDR3nt: TGTGCCAGCTCACCCCCGGACAGACAGAATCAGCCCCAGCATTTT; CDR3aa: CASSPPDRQNQPQHF
v_gene: TRBV5-1; d_gene: .; j_gene: TRBJ1-3; abundance: .; CDR3nt: TGCGCCAGCAGCTTGGGGGGAGCTGGAAACACCATATATTTT; CDR3aa: CASSLGGAGNTIYF
v_gene: TRBV28; d_gene: TRBD1; j_gene: TRBJ2-4; abundance: once; CDR3nt: TGTGCCAGCAGTTTCGGACAGGTGAGGAACATTCAGTACTTC; CDR3aa: CASSFGQVRNIQYF
v_gene: TRBV5-8; d_gene: TRBD1; j_gene: TRBJ2-3; abundance: .; CDR3nt: TGTGCCAGCAGCCAATTTGCCGGGACAGGTTTCACAGATACGCAGTATTTT; CDR3aa: CASSQFAGTGFTDTQYF
v_gene: TRBV6-1; d_gene: .; j_gene: TRBJ2-7; abundance: .; CDR3nt: TGTGCCAGCAGTATTTTCCCCCGGGACACCCACTTC; CDR3aa: CASSIFPRDTHF
v_gene: TRBV15; d_gene: TRBD1; j_gene: TRBJ2-3; abundance: .; CDR3nt: TGTGCCACCAGCAGAGAGATGGGACAGGGGGCGAGCACAGATACGCAGTATTTT; CDR3aa: CATSREMGQGASTDTQYF
v_gene: TRBV6-5; d_gene: TRBD1; j_gene: TRBJ1-1; abundance: .; CDR3nt: TGTGCCAGCAGCCAACGGACAGGGAACACTGAAGCTTTCTTT; CDR3aa: CASSQRTGNTEAFF
v_gene: TRBV6-6; d_gene: .; j_gene: TRBJ1-1; abundance: .; CDR3nt: TGTGCCAGCAGTTACTCGATTCTCAACACTGAAGCTTTCTTT; CDR3aa: CASSYSILNTEAFF
v_gene: TRBV7-3; d_gene: .; j_gene: TRBJ2-1; abundance: .; CDR3nt: TGTGCCAGCAGCCCCAATAAGGGGCAGGACAATGAGCAGTTCTTC; CDR3aa: CASSPNKGQDNEQFF
v_gene: TRBV5-7; d_gene: .; j_gene: TRBJ2-3; abundance: .; CDR3nt: TGTGCCAGCAGCTCCCGGCGTTCCTCTAGCACAGATACGCAGTATTTT; CDR3aa: CASSSRRSSSTDTQYF
v_gene: TRBV18; d_gene: TRBD2; j_gene: TRBJ2-7; abundance: few; CDR3nt: TGTGCCAGCTCAGCGGGGGGCCGGTCCTACGAGCAGTACTTC; CDR3aa: CASSAGGRSYEQYF
v_gene: TRBV28; d_gene: .; j_gene: TRBJ2-5; abundance: .; CDR3nt: TGTGCCAGCAGTTTATACAGAGAAAGGGAGACCCAGTACTTC; CDR3aa: CASSLYRERETQYF
v_gene: TRBV6-1; d_gene: .; j_gene: TRBJ1-2; abundance: .; CDR3nt: TGTGCCAGCAGTGAAGGCGGACTGAGAGGAGCCTATGGCTACACCTTC; CDR3aa: CASSEGGLRGAYGYTF
v_gene: TRBV10-2; d_gene: .; j_gene: TRBJ2-5; abundance: .; CDR3nt: TGCGCCAGCAGTGACCCAGGCTGGGAGACCCAGTACTTC; CDR3aa: CASSDPGWETQYF
v_gene: TRBV5-1; d_gene: TRBD2; j_gene: TRBJ2-3; abundance: .; CDR3nt: TGCGCCAGCAACCTAGCGGGGGGGCGAATAATCACAGATACGCAGTATTTT; CDR3aa: CASNLAGGRIITDTQYF
v_gene: TRBV5-6; d_gene: .; j_gene: TRBJ2-1; abundance: .; CDR3nt: TGTGCCAGCAGCTTGAGACTAGCCTACAATGAGCAGTTCTTC; CDR3aa: CASSLRLAYNEQFF
v_gene: TRBV6-1; d_gene: TRBD2; j_gene: TRBJ2-3; abundance: .; CDR3nt: TGTGCCAGCAGTGATTTCTTCGGGACTAGCGGGGGGAGGGATACGCAGTATTTT; CDR3aa: CASSDFFGTSGGRDTQYF